This T cell receptor beta chain was sequenced during a study of siplizumab effects on memory and regulatory T cells. The CDR3 contains 15 residues. V shed 7 bases and J shed 6 bases, with 18 bases lying between them. CDR1 MNHNS and CDR2 SASEGT come from the germline V gene. Using immunoSEQ multiplex PCR, the repertoire was profiled, and TCRdb retains in-frame clones only, with some absent. The data contain roughly 120,000 clones, around nine tenths of them seen just once; the ten biggest clones take up 1.3%. Details on this clone: Its antigen is not identified.

General study results and limits: Apparently more diverse than memory cells, naive T cells also seemed major alloresponse contributors. Siplizumab brought about a significant reduction in alloreactive sequences traceable to unstimulated CD4+ memory cells. In controls, roughly 27% of mappable alloreactive CD4+ clones were Treg-derived on average, versus about 69% with siplizumab.

The clonotype comes from a human donor in good health. V gene TRBV6-1 combines with J gene TRBJ2-2; D might be TRBD2 (5 bases). Material: CD4+ T cells sorted from blood. The CDR3 loop reads CASTPSGYNAGELFF. In nucleotides, the CDR3 is TGTGCCAGCACCCCGTCGGGGTATAACGCCGGGGAGCTGTTTTTT.